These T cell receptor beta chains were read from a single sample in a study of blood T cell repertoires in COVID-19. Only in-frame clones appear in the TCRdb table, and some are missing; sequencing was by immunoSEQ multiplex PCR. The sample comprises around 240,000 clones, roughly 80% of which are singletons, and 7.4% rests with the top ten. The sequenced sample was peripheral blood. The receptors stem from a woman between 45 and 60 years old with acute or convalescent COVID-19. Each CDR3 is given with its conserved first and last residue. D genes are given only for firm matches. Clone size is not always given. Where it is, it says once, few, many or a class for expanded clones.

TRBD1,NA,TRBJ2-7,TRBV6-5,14,TGTGCCAGCAGACCCGGGACAGGGGCCTACGAGCAGTACTTC,CASRPGTGAYEQYF
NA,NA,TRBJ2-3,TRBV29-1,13,TGCAGCGTTGACGGGGGGCGGGGAGATACGCAGTATTTT,CSVDGGRGDTQYF
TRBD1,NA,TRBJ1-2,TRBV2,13,TGTGCCAGCCGACAGGGTCCCAACTATGGCTACACCTTC,CASRQGPNYGYTF
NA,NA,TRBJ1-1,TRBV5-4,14,TGTGCCAGCAGCTTGGGGGGGCTCTGGACTGAAGCTTTCTTT,CASSLGGLWTEAFF
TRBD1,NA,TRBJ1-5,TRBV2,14,TGTGCCAGCAGGGACCAGGGACAGTATCAGCCCCAGCATTTT,CASRDQGQYQPQHF
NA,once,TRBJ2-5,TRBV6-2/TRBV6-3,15,TGTGCCAGCAGTAAACCGGGACACCACCAAGAGACCCAGTACTTC,CASSKPGHHQETQYF
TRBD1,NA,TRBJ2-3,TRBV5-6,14,TGTGCCAGCAGTCGGGACAGGGGCACAGATACGCAGTATTTT,CASSRDRGTDTQYF
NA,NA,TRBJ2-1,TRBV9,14,TGTGCCAGCACACAGGACACCCTTTACAATGAGCAGTTCTTC,CASTQDTLYNEQFF
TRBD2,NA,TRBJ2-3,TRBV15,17,TGTGCCACCAGCTCACACCACTTAGCGGGAGGGGGAGATACGCAGTATTTT,CATSSHHLAGGGDTQYF
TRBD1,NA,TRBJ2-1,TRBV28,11,TGTGCCAGCAGTGTAAGGGACAGCCAGTTCTTC,CASSVRDSQFF
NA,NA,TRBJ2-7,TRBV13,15,TGTGCCAGCAGCTTAGGACAGGGCGGCGGCTACGAGCAGTACTTC,CASSLGQGGGYEQYF
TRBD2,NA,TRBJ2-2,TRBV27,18,TGTGCCAGCAGCCCGTTGACTAGCGGTAGACCGAACACCGGGGAGCTGTTTTTT,CASSPLTSGRPNTGELFF
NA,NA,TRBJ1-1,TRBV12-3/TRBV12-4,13,TGTGCCAGCAGTTTCAGGGGGAACACTGAAGCTTTCTTT,CASSFRGNTEAFF
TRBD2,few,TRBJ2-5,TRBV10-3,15,TGTGCCATCAGCCCAGTACTAGCGGGGCAAGAGACCCAGTACTTC,CAISPVLAGQETQYF
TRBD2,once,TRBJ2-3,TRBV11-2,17,TGTGCCAGCAGCTTAGATGTTTGGGGGGGTTTCACAGATACGCAGTATTTT,CASSLDVWGGFTDTQYF
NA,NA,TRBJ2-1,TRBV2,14,TGTGCCAGCAGTGAATTAGATGATAGCAATGAGCAGTTCTTC,CASSELDDSNEQFF
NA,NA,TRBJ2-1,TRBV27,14,TGTGCCAGCAGACTCTTCCAGGGGTACAATGAGCAGTTCTTC,CASRLFQGYNEQFF
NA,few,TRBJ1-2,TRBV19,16,TGTGCCAGTAGTAATCAAGGAGGGATCGGTCGATATGGCTACACCTTC,CASSNQGGIGRYGYTF
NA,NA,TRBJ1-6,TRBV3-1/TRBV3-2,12,TGTGCCAGCATCACTACAGGTTCACCCCTCCACTTT,CASITTGSPLHF
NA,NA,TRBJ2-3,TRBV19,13,TGTGCCAGTAGCTTACTCCTATTAGATACGCAGTATTTT,CASSLLLLDTQYF
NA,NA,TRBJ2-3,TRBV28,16,TGTGCCAGCAGTGTGGGCCCTCGGGATTACACAGATACGCAGTATTTT,CASSVGPRDYTDTQYF
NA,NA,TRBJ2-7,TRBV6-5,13,TGTGCCACCACAGGTCTGGGGTCCTACGAGCAGTACTTC,CATTGLGSYEQYF